The present TCR beta chain was sequenced within a study of T cells in Graves' hyperthyroidism and ophthalmopathy. On the study more broadly: Peripheral blood collection took place at initial diagnosis, before any treatment. Study outcomes and limitations: Most thyroid clonotypes expanded above 0.001 appeared in blood too. Through a model of 13 V-J features, ophthalmopathy was separated from stable hyperthyroidism. Median prediction lead before ophthalmopathy onset was around 7 months with the model.

Germline CDR1 SEHNR, CDR2 FQNEAQ (reference sequence). The J segment lost 2 bases and the V segment lost 2 bases, leaving 11 bases of the junction unmatched. This CDR3 region has 19 residues. Points on this clonotype: Its target is not known.

RNA transcripts were the template for amplifying TCR beta CDR3 regions. HTBI primers were used for first-round RT-PCR of the TCR CDR3. TCRdb recomputed calls from the multiplex PCR reads with MiXCR, one row per CDR3 protein. This table holds some 500,000 distinct CDR3 sequences, 15% to 20% found once. The sequencing sample was made of blood. The V gene is TRBV7-9, the J gene TRBJ2-3, with 12 bases matching TRBD2. This clonotype was obtained from a woman aged 25 to 39 with Graves' ophthalmopathy. Here the CDR3 DNA reads TGTGCCAGCAGCTTATTGCGGACTAGCGGGACCCAAAACACAGATACGCAGTATTTT. It codes for CASSLLRTSGTQNTDTQYF.